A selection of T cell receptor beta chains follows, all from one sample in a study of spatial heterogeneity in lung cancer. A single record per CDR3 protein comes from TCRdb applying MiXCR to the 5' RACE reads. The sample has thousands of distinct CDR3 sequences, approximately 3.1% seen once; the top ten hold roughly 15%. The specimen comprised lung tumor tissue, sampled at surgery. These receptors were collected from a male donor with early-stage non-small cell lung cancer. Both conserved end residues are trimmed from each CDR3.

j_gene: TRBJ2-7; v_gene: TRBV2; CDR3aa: ASTATGGNYEQY
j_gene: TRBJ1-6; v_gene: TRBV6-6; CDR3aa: ASKEGDSPLH
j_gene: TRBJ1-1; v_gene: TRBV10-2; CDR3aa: ASSKTGGFTEAF
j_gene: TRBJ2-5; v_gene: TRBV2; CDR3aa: ASSEAGGREETQY
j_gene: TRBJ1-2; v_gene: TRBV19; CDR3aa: ASSMAAGGLYGYT
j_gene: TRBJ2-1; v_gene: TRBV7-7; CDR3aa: ASSLVGREDEQF
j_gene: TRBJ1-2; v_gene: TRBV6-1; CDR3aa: ASTETTYRAYGYT
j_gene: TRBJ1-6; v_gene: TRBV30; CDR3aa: AWSGGQDNSPLH
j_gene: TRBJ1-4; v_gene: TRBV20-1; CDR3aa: SAESHEKLF
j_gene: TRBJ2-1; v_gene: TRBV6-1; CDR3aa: ASSAGLAGVPRNEQF
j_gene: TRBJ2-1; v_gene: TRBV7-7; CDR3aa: ASSFDPSGEQF
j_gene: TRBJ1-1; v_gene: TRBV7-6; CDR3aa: ASSLSGTNTEAF
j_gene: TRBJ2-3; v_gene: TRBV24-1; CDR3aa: ATSDLGDSGTDTQY
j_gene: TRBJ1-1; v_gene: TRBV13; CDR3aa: ASSILYRTGAMGTEAF
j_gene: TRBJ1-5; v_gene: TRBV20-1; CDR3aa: SASRLTNQPQH
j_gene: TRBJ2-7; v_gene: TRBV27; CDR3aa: ASSTGASYEQY
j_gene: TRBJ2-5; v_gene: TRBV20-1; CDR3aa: SAQTGTDSVQETQY
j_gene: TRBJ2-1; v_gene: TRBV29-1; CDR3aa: SVIRTAYNEQF
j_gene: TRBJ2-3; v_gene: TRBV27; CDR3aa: ATRLLSTDTQY
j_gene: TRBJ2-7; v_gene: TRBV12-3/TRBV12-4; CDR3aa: ASSARGAGEQY
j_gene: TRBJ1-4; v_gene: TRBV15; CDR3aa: ASRPGNAEDEKLF
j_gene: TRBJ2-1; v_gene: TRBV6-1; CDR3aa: ASRAGLAAYNEQF
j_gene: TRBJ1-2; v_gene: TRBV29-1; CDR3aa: SVGDTNYGYT
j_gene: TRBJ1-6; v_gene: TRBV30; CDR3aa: AWGSRSDSPLH
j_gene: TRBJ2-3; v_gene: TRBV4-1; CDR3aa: ASSQDLAGRTDTQY
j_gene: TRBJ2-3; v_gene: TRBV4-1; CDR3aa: ASSQDYPSGSTDTQY
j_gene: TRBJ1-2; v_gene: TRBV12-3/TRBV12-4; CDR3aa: ASIPGPRYGGYT
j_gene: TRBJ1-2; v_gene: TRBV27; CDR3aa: ASTGRQGAGVNYGYT
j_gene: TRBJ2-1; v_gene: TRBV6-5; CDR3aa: ASSAELRNEQF
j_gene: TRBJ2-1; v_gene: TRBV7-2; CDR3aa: ASSLGLLAGGGEQF
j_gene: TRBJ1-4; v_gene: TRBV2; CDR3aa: ASSVAGNLF
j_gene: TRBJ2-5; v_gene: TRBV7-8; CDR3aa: ASSFGETQY
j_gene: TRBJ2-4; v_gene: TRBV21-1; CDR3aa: ASSPSRRASGRNALAKNIQY
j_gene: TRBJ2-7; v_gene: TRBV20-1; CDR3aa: SASRGGEQY
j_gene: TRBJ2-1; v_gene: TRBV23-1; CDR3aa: ASSRQGGRNEQF
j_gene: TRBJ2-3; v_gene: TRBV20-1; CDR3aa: SASKAGGTHDTQY
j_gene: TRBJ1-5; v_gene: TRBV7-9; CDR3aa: VSSSTGNNQPQH